This TCR beta chain was documented in a study of T cells in Graves' hyperthyroidism and ophthalmopathy. Findings and caveats of the study: From stable hyperthyroidism, ophthalmopathy was set apart by a 13 V-J model.

RNA transcripts served as the template for amplifying TCR beta CDR3 regions. First-round RT-PCR targeting the TCR CDR3 was performed with the HTBI primer set. TCRdb re-called the multiplex PCR reads with MiXCR, one entry per CDR3 protein. The sample holds 400,000 to 450,000 distinct CDR3 sequences; approximately 14% are singletons and the top ten take about 13%. Ophthalmopathy patients all had a Clinical Activity Score of at least 3, a NOSPECS grade of at least 4 and disease under 3 months old. Source material for PBMCs was roughly 10 ml fresh peripheral blood. With regard to this clonotype: No antigen is known for it.

With 3 bases removed from V and 1 base from J, the gap between germline ends came to 12 bases. The CDR3 has 16 amino acids. Per the germline V gene, CDR1 is LNHDA and CDR2 is SQIVND (reference sequence). This sequence joins TRBV19 and TRBJ2-2; D ambiguous. Input material: blood. This clonotype originated in a man aged 18 to 29 with Graves' ophthalmopathy. CDR3 protein: CASSIFQPVNTGELFF. For the CDR3, the DNA is TGTGCCAGTAGTATCTTTCAACCAGTGAACACCGGGGAGCTGTTTTTT.